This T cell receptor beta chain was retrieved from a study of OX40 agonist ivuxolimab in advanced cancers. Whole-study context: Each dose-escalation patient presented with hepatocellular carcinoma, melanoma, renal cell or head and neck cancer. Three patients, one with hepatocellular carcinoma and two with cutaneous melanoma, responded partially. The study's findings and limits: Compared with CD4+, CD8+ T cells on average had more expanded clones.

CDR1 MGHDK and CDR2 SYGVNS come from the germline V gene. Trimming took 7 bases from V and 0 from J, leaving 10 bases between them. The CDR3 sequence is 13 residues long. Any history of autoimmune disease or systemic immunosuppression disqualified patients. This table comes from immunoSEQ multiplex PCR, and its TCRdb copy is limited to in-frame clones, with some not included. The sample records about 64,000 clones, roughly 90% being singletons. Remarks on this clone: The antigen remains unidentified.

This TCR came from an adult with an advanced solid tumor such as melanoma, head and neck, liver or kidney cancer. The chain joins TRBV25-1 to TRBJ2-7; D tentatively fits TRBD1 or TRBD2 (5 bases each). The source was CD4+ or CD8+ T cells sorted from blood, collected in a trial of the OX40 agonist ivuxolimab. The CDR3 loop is CASTEGNSYEQYF. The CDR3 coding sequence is TGTGCCAGCACCGAGGGGAACTCCTACGAGCAGTACTTC.